The 3 T cell receptor beta chains reported below all come from one sample, sequenced in a study of T cell repertoires in cytomegalovirus infection. TCRdb reprocessed the reads via MiXCR and lists one record per CDR3 protein. Here the sample spans about 160,000 distinct CDR3 sequences, roughly 15% being singletons. Sample: CD8+ T cells from PBMCs. The receptors stem from a human donor in good health (CMV status not recorded). Some clones in this sample may be carry-over from other donors' samples.

The V and J genes are TRBV6-1 and TRBJ2-7; the match to TRBD1 covers 7 bases. J lost 1 base, V lost 1 base, and 4 bases had no gene match. The germline V gene has CDR1 MNHNS and CDR2 SASEGT. CDR3 length: 15 residues. The CDR3 reads CASSEEVTGSYEQYF. The DNA of the CDR3 is TGTGCCAGCAGTGAAGAGGTGACAGGGTCCTACGAGCAGTACTTC.

The chain links TRBV6-2 or TRBV6-3 to TRBJ1-5; TRBD1 matches at 9 bases. The germline V gene encodes CDR1 MNHEY and CDR2 SVGEGT. The CDR3 sequence is 15 residues long. The V gene end was trimmed by 8 bases and the J gene end by 5 bases; junction bases not matched to a gene: 10. For the CDR3, the DNA is TGTGCCAGCGCCCCGGGACAGGGAGTGGATCAGCCCCAGCATTTT. Its translation: CASAPGQGVDQPQHF.

This clonotype was counted between two and nine times. V usage is TRBV7-9 and J usage is TRBJ2-3; TRBD2 aligns across 9 bases. CDR1 SEHNR and CDR2 FQNEAQ come from the germline V gene (reference sequence). The CDR3 has 16 residues. Losses at the gene ends were 5 bases for V and 2 bases for J; bases not matched to a gene: 8. The CDR3: CASSRSTSGFTDTQYF. CDR3 DNA: TGTGCCAGCAGCCGCTCGACTAGCGGCTTCACAGATACGCAGTATTTT.